This TCR beta chain was documented in a study of CD8 T cells in ankylosing spondylitis. For TCR beta, libraries came from quantitative 5'-RACE with molecular barcodes. TCRdb independently ran MiXCR on the 5' RACE reads; one entry per CDR3 protein. The sample includes some 130,000 distinct CDR3 sequences, about 7% seen only once; the top ten take around an eighth. Findings and caveats of the study: CD8+ cells made up the disease-linked clones, which were relatively rare in peripheral blood. Some motif variants were previously reported in reactive arthritis synovial fluid and blood.

There are many counts of this clonotype. Its target is not known. Trimming removed 4 bases from V and 5 bases from J; junction bases left unmatched: 6. The CDR3 loop spans 16 amino acids. Germline assignment: CDR1 KGHDR and CDR2 SFDVKD. Sequencing was done on a sample of blood, either unsorted or a sorted T cell fraction (not recorded which). The chain links TRBV24-1 to TRBJ2-3; 12 positions agree with TRBD2. The receptor was isolated from a female donor with ankylosing spondylitis or in good health (not recorded which). This CDR3 is CATSDSSGGAQDTQYF. The CDR3, as DNA: TGTGCCACCAGTGACTCTAGCGGGGGGGCCCAAGATACGCAGTATTTT.